This is a list of T cell receptor beta chains from one sample in a study of T cells in Graves' hyperthyroidism and ophthalmopathy. TCRdb re-derived calls from the multiplex PCR reads in MiXCR, one entry per CDR3 protein. This table holds a few hundred thousand distinct CDR3 sequences, 40% to 55% found once. The sample taken for sequencing was peripheral blood or thyroid tissue (not recorded which). These receptors originate from a woman between 18 and 30 years old with Graves' hyperthyroidism. Each CDR3 is given with its conserved first and last residue. Fields, in order: J gene, clone size, D gene, V gene, CDR3 DNA, CDR3 protein. D genes are given only for firm matches. Rows may omit the clone size; those that give it use once, few, many or a size class.

j_gene: TRBJ1-5
abundance: NA
d_gene: NA
v_gene: TRBV7-9
CDR3nt: TGTGCCAGCAGCTTCGCTAGCGGGAGGGCGCAAGAGACCCAGCATTTT
CDR3aa: CASSFASGRAQETQHF

j_gene: TRBJ1-5
abundance: NA
d_gene: NA
v_gene: TRBV20-1
CDR3nt: TGCAGTGAACGGGGGGCCAGGACGGACGAGCATTTT
CDR3aa: CSERGARTDEHF

j_gene: TRBJ1-5
abundance: NA
d_gene: NA
v_gene: TRBV29-1
CDR3nt: TGCAGCTTGGGTCCGGGAGAACAGCCCCAGCATTTT
CDR3aa: CSLGPGEQPQHF

j_gene: TRBJ1-6
abundance: once
d_gene: TRBD1
v_gene: TRBV9
CDR3nt: TGTGCCAGCAACACGCAACAGGACAGGGCTTCACCCCTCCACTTT
CDR3aa: CASNTQQDRASPLHF

j_gene: TRBJ1-4
abundance: many
d_gene: NA
v_gene: TRBV7-9
CDR3nt: TGTGCCAGCAGCTTAAATACTCGCCCCTTGGGGCTGTTTTTT
CDR3aa: CASSLNTRPLGLFF

j_gene: TRBJ2-7
abundance: many
d_gene: TRBD2
v_gene: TRBV29-1
CDR3nt: TGCAGCGTTCACACTAGCGGGAGTTTCGACGAGCAGTACTTC
CDR3aa: CSVHTSGSFDEQYF

j_gene: TRBJ1-2
abundance: NA
d_gene: NA
v_gene: TRBV20-1
CDR3nt: TGCAGTGCACCCCCCCGTGGGGCGAGGTATGGCTACACCTTC
CDR3aa: CSAPPRGARYGYTF

j_gene: TRBJ2-5
abundance: NA
d_gene: NA
v_gene: TRBV2
CDR3nt: TGTGCCAGCAGTGACCAGGACACGTACTTC
CDR3aa: CASSDQDTYF

j_gene: TRBJ2-1
abundance: NA
d_gene: TRBD2
v_gene: TRBV12-3/TRBV12-4
CDR3nt: TGTGCCAGCAGTTTATACCCCGGGAGGGAACAGTTCTTC
CDR3aa: CASSLYPGREQFF

j_gene: TRBJ1-1
abundance: many
d_gene: NA
v_gene: TRBV13
CDR3nt: TGTGCCAGCAGCAAACGCCCACCGGGGAAGGACACTGAAGCTTTCTTT
CDR3aa: CASSKRPPGKDTEAFF

j_gene: TRBJ1-1
abundance: NA
d_gene: TRBD1
v_gene: TRBV10-3
CDR3nt: TGTGCCATCAGTGAGCGGACAGGAATGAACACTGAAGCTTTCTTT
CDR3aa: CAISERTGMNTEAFF

j_gene: TRBJ2-5
abundance: NA
d_gene: NA
v_gene: TRBV12-3/TRBV12-4
CDR3nt: TGTGCCAGCAGTGACTACAGAGGAAACCAAGAGACCCAGTACTTC
CDR3aa: CASSDYRGNQETQYF

j_gene: TRBJ2-2
abundance: NA
d_gene: NA
v_gene: TRBV7-8
CDR3nt: TGTGCCAGCAGCATGCGCGGGTCCGCGATGGGGGAGCTGTTTTTT
CDR3aa: CASSMRGSAMGELFF

j_gene: TRBJ1-5
abundance: many
d_gene: TRBD1
v_gene: TRBV2
CDR3nt: TGTGCCAGCAGAGGGACAGGGGATCAGCCCCAGCATTTT
CDR3aa: CASRGTGDQPQHF

j_gene: TRBJ1-2
abundance: few
d_gene: NA
v_gene: TRBV24-1
CDR3nt: TGTGCCACCAGTGATCCTTACACCGCAAGGAGCTATGGCTACACCTTC
CDR3aa: CATSDPYTARSYGYTF

j_gene: TRBJ1-1
abundance: NA
d_gene: NA
v_gene: TRBV19
CDR3nt: TGTGCCAGTAGAGAGGTCCCAACAGGGAACGCTGAAGCTTTCTTT
CDR3aa: CASREVPTGNAEAFF

j_gene: TRBJ2-1
abundance: NA
d_gene: NA
v_gene: TRBV7-3
CDR3nt: TGTGCCAGCAGCTTAGCGGGAAGCTACAATGAGCAGTTCTTC
CDR3aa: CASSLAGSYNEQFF

j_gene: TRBJ1-2
abundance: NA
d_gene: NA
v_gene: TRBV28
CDR3nt: TGTGCCAGCAGTTTAGAGGGGTTCAGCGGCTACACCTTC
CDR3aa: CASSLEGFSGYTF

j_gene: TRBJ1-4
abundance: NA
d_gene: NA
v_gene: TRBV14
CDR3nt: TGTGCCAGCAGCCAATACAACTCTGGAAAACTGTTTTTT
CDR3aa: CASSQYNSGKLFF

j_gene: TRBJ2-3
abundance: NA
d_gene: NA
v_gene: TRBV7-2
CDR3nt: TGTGCCAGCAGCTTAGGTCGCGGGACCCCAATCGCAGATACGCAGTATTTT
CDR3aa: CASSLGRGTPIADTQYF

j_gene: TRBJ2-7
abundance: NA
d_gene: TRBD1
v_gene: TRBV2
CDR3nt: TGTGCCAGCATACGACAGGGGAGGAACGAGCAGTACTTC
CDR3aa: CASIRQGRNEQYF

j_gene: TRBJ1-5
abundance: many
d_gene: TRBD1
v_gene: TRBV7-3
CDR3nt: TGTGCCAGCAGCACATGGGGGGGGACAGGGTTGGACCAGCCCCAGCATTTT
CDR3aa: CASSTWGGTGLDQPQHF

j_gene: TRBJ1-5
abundance: NA
d_gene: NA
v_gene: TRBV7-8
CDR3nt: TGTGCCAGCAGCACGCGACTAGCGGAAGAGACCCAGCATTTT
CDR3aa: CASSTRLAEETQHF

j_gene: TRBJ1-1
abundance: many
d_gene: NA
v_gene: TRBV4-1
CDR3nt: TGCGCCAGCAGCCAAGATAGGAGGGGACTCGCAAGGTACACTGAAGCTTTCTTT
CDR3aa: CASSQDRRGLARYTEAFF

j_gene: TRBJ2-7
abundance: NA
d_gene: NA
v_gene: TRBV29-1
CDR3nt: TGCAGCGCCCGTGGACCGGGGTCCGAGCAGTACTTC
CDR3aa: CSARGPGSEQYF

j_gene: TRBJ1-1
abundance: many
d_gene: NA
v_gene: TRBV20-1
CDR3nt: TGCAGTGCCCCGAGGGGGGAGGGCACTGAAGCTTTCTTT
CDR3aa: CSAPRGEGTEAFF

j_gene: TRBJ2-7
abundance: few
d_gene: NA
v_gene: TRBV12-3/TRBV12-4
CDR3nt: TGTGCCAGCAGTAAGGGGGAGCAGTACTTC
CDR3aa: CASSKGEQYF

j_gene: TRBJ1-6
abundance: few
d_gene: NA
v_gene: TRBV27
CDR3nt: TGTGCCAGCAGTTCCAGGGGATGGGGCATTCAAGCACCCCTCCACTTT
CDR3aa: CASSSRGWGIQAPLHF

j_gene: TRBJ2-6
abundance: once
d_gene: TRBD1
v_gene: TRBV5-1
CDR3nt: TGCGCCAGCAGCTCACCTAGACAGGGCGCTGGGGCCAACGTCCTGACTTTC
CDR3aa: CASSSPRQGAGANVLTF

j_gene: TRBJ2-7
abundance: many
d_gene: NA
v_gene: TRBV12-3/TRBV12-4
CDR3nt: TGTGCCAGCAGTCTCCTCTTGGGGTCCTCCTACGAGCAGTACTTC
CDR3aa: CASSLLLGSSYEQYF

j_gene: TRBJ2-7
abundance: NA
d_gene: NA
v_gene: TRBV9
CDR3nt: TGTGCCAGCAGCGTAGTCCCGGGGGCGGGGACCTACGAGCAGTACTTC
CDR3aa: CASSVVPGAGTYEQYF

j_gene: TRBJ2-2
abundance: many
d_gene: TRBD2
v_gene: TRBV12-3/TRBV12-4
CDR3nt: TGTGCCACCAGACTAGCGGGAGTCGCCGGGGAGCTGTTTTTT
CDR3aa: CATRLAGVAGELFF

j_gene: TRBJ1-4
abundance: many
d_gene: NA
v_gene: TRBV15
CDR3nt: TGTGCCACCAGCAGAGAAATGCTCCCTGGTTATGAAAAACTGTTTTTT
CDR3aa: CATSREMLPGYEKLFF

j_gene: TRBJ1-2
abundance: NA
d_gene: TRBD1
v_gene: TRBV13
CDR3nt: TGTGCCAGCAGCCGAGGGGGGGCAGGGGGCATTCTTGGCTACACCTTC
CDR3aa: CASSRGGAGGILGYTF

j_gene: TRBJ2-7
abundance: few
d_gene: TRBD1
v_gene: TRBV6-5
CDR3nt: TGTGCCAGCAGTTCGGGACAGAGACCCTACGAGCAGTACTTC
CDR3aa: CASSSGQRPYEQYF

j_gene: TRBJ1-5
abundance: many
d_gene: TRBD1
v_gene: TRBV7-2
CDR3nt: TGTGCCAGCAGCTTAGCAGGGGGCGCGGATCAGCCCCAGCATTTT
CDR3aa: CASSLAGGADQPQHF

j_gene: TRBJ2-5
abundance: NA
d_gene: NA
v_gene: TRBV2
CDR3nt: TGTGCCAGCAGGAAAGACAGGGCGGGAGGTCAAGAGACCCAGTACTTC
CDR3aa: CASRKDRAGGQETQYF

j_gene: TRBJ2-7
abundance: many
d_gene: NA
v_gene: TRBV4-1
CDR3nt: TGCGCCAGCAGCCAAGATCAAGCGCTCAGCTCCTACGAGCAGTACTTC
CDR3aa: CASSQDQALSSYEQYF

j_gene: TRBJ2-7
abundance: NA
d_gene: NA
v_gene: TRBV27
CDR3nt: TGTGCCAGCAGTTTATCGGGTGGCGGTGGCGGGTACGAGCAGTACTTC
CDR3aa: CASSLSGGGGGYEQYF

j_gene: TRBJ2-2
abundance: many
d_gene: TRBD1
v_gene: TRBV24-1
CDR3nt: TGTGCCACCAGGGGGGGACAGGGGGAGACCGGGGAGCTGTTTTTT
CDR3aa: CATRGGQGETGELFF

j_gene: TRBJ1-3
abundance: NA
d_gene: NA
v_gene: TRBV5-1
CDR3nt: TGCGCCAGCAGCTCGGACAGAGGAGGGGGAAACACCATATATTTT
CDR3aa: CASSSDRGGGNTIYF

j_gene: TRBJ1-1
abundance: many
d_gene: NA
v_gene: TRBV6-1
CDR3nt: TGTGCCAGCAGTGAAGCTCCGGGGAGAGGCACTGAAGCTTTCTTT
CDR3aa: CASSEAPGRGTEAFF

j_gene: TRBJ1-6
abundance: NA
d_gene: NA
v_gene: TRBV12-5
CDR3nt: TGTGCTAGTGGTTTGGAACAGGGCAGAGTGTTGAGATTCTCCTATAATTCACCCCTCCACTTT
CDR3aa: CASGLEQGRVLRFSYNSPLHF

j_gene: TRBJ2-7
abundance: many
d_gene: NA
v_gene: TRBV20-1
CDR3nt: TGCAGTGCTGGGGGAGGTGAGCAGTACTTC
CDR3aa: CSAGGGEQYF

j_gene: TRBJ2-7
abundance: many
d_gene: NA
v_gene: TRBV20-1
CDR3nt: TGCAGTGCTAGTTTTCGCCTAGCACAGTACTTC
CDR3aa: CSASFRLAQYF